One and the same sample provided the 9 T cell receptor beta chains below, sequenced in a study of blood T cell repertoires in COVID-19. Repertoires were generated with immunoSEQ multiplex PCR, while TCRdb's copy carries only in-frame clones and drops some. The table shows almost 300,000 clones, with around 86% occurring only once. The sample consisted of peripheral blood. Receptors were obtained from a man in his 70s with acute or convalescent COVID-19.

The CDR3, as DNA: TGTGCCAGCAGGTCCGGGACAGGAGCGTATTCACCCCTCCACTTT. Translating gives CASRSGTGAYSPLHF. This chain uses TRBV2 with TRBJ1-6; 8 nucleotides match TRBD1. The CDR3 is 15 residues long. V lost 6 bases, J lost 8 bases, and 9 bases stayed unmatched. Germline-derived CDR1 and CDR2 are SNHLY and FYNNEI.

The chain joins TRBV18 to TRBJ2-6; TRBD1 might be the D (5 bases). Trimming took 4 bases from V and 2 from J, leaving 12 bases between them. The CDR3 sequence is 16 residues long. Germline values: CDR1 KGHSH, CDR2 LQKENI. The CDR3 nucleotides read TGTGCCAGCTCACTTCCTGGGGCGGCTGGGGCCAACGTCCTGACTTTC. This encodes CASSLPGAAGANVLTF. Complete variable domain (other parts from reference TRBV18 and TRBJ2-6): NAGVMQNPRHLVRRRGQEARLRCSPMKGHSHVYWYRQLPEEGLKFMVYLQKENIIDESGMPKERFSAEFPKEGPSILRIQQVVRGDSAAYFCASSLPGAAGANVLTFGAGSRLTVL.

This chain connects TRBV5-4 to TRBJ1-1, with D uncertain. Germline assignment: CDR1 SGHNT and CDR2 YYREEE (reference sequence). Between the trimmed V and J ends, which lost 4 bases and 3 bases, there was a span of 10 bases. The CDR3 spans 13 residues. The CDR3 DNA reads as TGTGCCAGCAGCGAATGGGAGTACACTGAAGCTTTCTTT. As protein: CASSEWEYTEAFF.

The chain couples TRBV7-9 to TRBJ1-1, with 9 positions matching TRBD1. V gave up 2 bases and J gave up 7 bases; unmatched junction bases: 11. The CDR3 sequence is 16 residues long. Germline CDR1 reads SEHNR; CDR2 reads FQNEAQ (reference sequence). The CDR3 DNA follows: TGTGCCAGCAGCTTACGTCCCGGGACAGGGTCCGGTGAAGCTTTCTTT. It specifies CASSLRPGTGSGEAFF. Supplemented by reference TRBV7-9 and TRBJ1-1, the full variable domain reads DTGVSQNPRHKITKRGQNVTFRCDPISEHNRLYWYRQTLGQGPEFLTYFQNEAQLEKSRLLSDRFSAERPKGSFSTLEIQRTEQGDSAMYLCASSLRPGTGSGEAFFGQGTRLTVV.

This CDR3 is CAISDRTGGNTIYF. The CDR3 DNA reads TGTGCCATCAGTGACCGGACAGGTGGAAACACCATATATTTT. The genes are TRBV10-3 and TRBJ1-3; 7 bases agree with TRBD1. CDR1 and CDR2 (germline): ENHRY, SYGVKD. The CDR3 has 14 residues. Trimming took 3 bases from V and 3 from J; bases not matched to a gene: 2.

This clone was recorded once. The CDR3 region is CASSKGARGSYNEQFF. CDR3 coding DNA: TGTGCCAGCAGCAAAGGGGCAAGGGGCTCCTACAATGAGCAGTTCTTC. This chain uses TRBV21-1 with TRBJ2-1; TRBD1, the table's D call, lacks a check against the DNA. TRBV21-1 is noted as a pseudogene. The CDR3 spans 16 residues.

The chain employs TRBV7-2 and TRBJ1-1, with unresolved D. Trimming shortened V by 1 base and J by 6 bases, and 6 bases separated the two germline ends. From germline, CDR1 is SGHTA and CDR2 FQGNSA. CDR3 size: 12 residues. This CDR3 is CASSLGSPEAFF. CDR3 bases: TGTGCCAGCAGCTTAGGGAGTCCTGAAGCTTTCTTT.

The genes are TRBV9 and TRBJ1-2; D possibly corresponds to TRBD1 (6 bases). Germline V CDR1 and CDR2: SGDLS, YYNGEE. The CDR3 is 15 amino acids. V was pared by 0 bases and J by 5 bases, with 14 bases between. CDR3 loop: CASSVGGQNEYGYTF. CDR3 DNA sequence: TGTGCCAGCAGCGTAGGGGGACAAAACGAATATGGCTACACCTTC.

This chain links TRBV5-1 with TRBJ2-3; weak D call: TRBD1 (6 bases). The V end lost 3 bases, the J end lost 0 bases, and 11 bases lay between the germline ends. The V gene's germline CDR1 is SGHRS and CDR2 YFSETQ. CDR3 length: 15 amino acids. CDR3 nucleotides: TGCGCCAGCAGCTCAGGGGATACTAGCACAGATACGCAGTATTTT. The encoded protein is CASSSGDTSTDTQYF. The variable domain in full, with the rest retrieved from reference TRBV5-1 and TRBJ2-3, is KAGVTQTPRYLIKTRGQQVTLSCSPISGHRSVSWYQQTPGQGLQFLFEYFSETQRNKGNFPGRFSGRQFSNSRSEMNVSTLELGDSALYLCASSSGDTSTDTQYFGPGTRLTVL.